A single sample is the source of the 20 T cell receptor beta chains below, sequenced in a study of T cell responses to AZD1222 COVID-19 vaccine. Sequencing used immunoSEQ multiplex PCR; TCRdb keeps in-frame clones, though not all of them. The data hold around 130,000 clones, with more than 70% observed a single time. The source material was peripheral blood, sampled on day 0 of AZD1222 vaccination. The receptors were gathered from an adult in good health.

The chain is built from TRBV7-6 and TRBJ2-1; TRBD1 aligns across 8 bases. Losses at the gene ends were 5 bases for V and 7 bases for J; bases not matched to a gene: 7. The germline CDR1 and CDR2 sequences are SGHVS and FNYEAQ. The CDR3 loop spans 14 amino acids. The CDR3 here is CASSPGQGGNEQFF. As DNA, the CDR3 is TGTGCCAGCAGCCCCGGACAGGGTGGGAATGAGCAGTTCTTC.

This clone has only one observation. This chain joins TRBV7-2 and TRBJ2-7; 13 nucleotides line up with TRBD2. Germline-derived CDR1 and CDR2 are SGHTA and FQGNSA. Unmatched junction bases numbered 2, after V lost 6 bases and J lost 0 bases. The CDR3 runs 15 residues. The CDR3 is CASSGTSGTSYEQYF. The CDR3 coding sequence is TGTGCCAGCAGTGGGACTAGCGGGACCTCCTACGAGCAGTACTTC.

CDR3 residues: CASSLLASGGYEQYF. CDR3 sequence (DNA): TGTGCCAGCAGCTTACTGGCTAGCGGGGGTTACGAGCAGTACTTC. The chain links TRBV7-3 to TRBJ2-7; 10 nucleotides match TRBD2. V was pared by 2 bases and J by 4 bases, with 5 bases of the junction left unmatched. CDR3 length: 15 residues. CDR1 and CDR2 (germline): SGHTA, FQGTGA. The full variable domain, in which reference TRBV7-3 and TRBJ2-7 provide the parts outside the CDR3, is GAGVSQTPSNKVTEKGKYVELRCDPISGHTALYWYRQSLGQGPEFLIYFQGTGAADDSGLPNDRFFAVRPEGSVSTLKIQRTERGDSAVYLCASSLLASGGYEQYFGPGTRLTVT.

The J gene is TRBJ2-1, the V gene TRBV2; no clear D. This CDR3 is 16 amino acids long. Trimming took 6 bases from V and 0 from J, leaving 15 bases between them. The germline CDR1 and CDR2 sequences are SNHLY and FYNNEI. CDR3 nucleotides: TGTGCCAGCAGCTACTCCTCCAAGAGCTCCTACAATGAGCAGTTCTTC. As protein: CASSYSSKSSYNEQFF.

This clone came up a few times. CDR3 nucleotides: TGTGCCAGCAGCTTCTGGACCCTTCTTGGTGGGGAGCTGTTTTTT. Translating it yields CASSFWTLLGGELFF. The chain combines TRBV5-6 with TRBJ2-2; D not certain. This CDR3 spans 15 amino acids. Trimming left V 2 bases short and J 8 bases short, with 16 bases between. The germline CDR1 and CDR2 sequences are SGHDT and YYEEEE. Looking up the rest from reference TRBV5-6 and TRBJ2-2 gives the full variable domain: DAGVTQSPTHLIKTRGQQVTLRCSPKSGHDTVSWYQQALGQGPQFIFQYYEEEERQRGNFPDRFSGHQFPNYSSELNVNALLLGDSALYLCASSFWTLLGGELFFGEGSRLTVL.

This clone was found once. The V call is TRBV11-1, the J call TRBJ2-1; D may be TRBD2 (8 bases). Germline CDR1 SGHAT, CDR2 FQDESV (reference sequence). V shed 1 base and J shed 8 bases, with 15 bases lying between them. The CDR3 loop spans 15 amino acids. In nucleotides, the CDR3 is TGTGCCAGCAGCTTAGGGCGGGGGGACAGAGATGAGCAGTTCTTC. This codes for CASSLGRGDRDEQFF.

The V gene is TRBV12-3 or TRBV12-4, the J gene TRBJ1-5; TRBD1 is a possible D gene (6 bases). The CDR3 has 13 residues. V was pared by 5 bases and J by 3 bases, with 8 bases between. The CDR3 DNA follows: TGTGCCAGCAGTCGGGACAACAATCAGCCCCAGCATTTT. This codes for CASSRDNNQPQHF.

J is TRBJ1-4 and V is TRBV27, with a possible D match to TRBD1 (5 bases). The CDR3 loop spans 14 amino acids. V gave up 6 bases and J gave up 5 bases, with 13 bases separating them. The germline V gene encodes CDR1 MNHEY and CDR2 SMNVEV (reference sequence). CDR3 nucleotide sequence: TGTGCCAGCAGGATTTGGGGGGAAAATGAAAAACTGTTTTTT. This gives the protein CASRIWGENEKLFF. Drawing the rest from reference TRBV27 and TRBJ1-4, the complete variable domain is EAQVTQNPRYLITVTGKKLTVTCSQNMNHEYMSWYRQDPGLGLRQIYYSMNVEVTDKGDVPEGYKVSRKEKRNFPLILESPSPNQTSLYFCASRIWGENEKLFFGSGTQLSVL.

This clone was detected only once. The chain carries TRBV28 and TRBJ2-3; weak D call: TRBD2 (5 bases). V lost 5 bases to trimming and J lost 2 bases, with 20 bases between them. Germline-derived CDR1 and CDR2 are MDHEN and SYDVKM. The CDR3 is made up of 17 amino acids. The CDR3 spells CASSPPSRTAYTDTQYF. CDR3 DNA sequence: TGTGCCAGCAGTCCACCATCCCGGACTGCCTACACAGATACGCAGTATTTT.

The CDR3 is CASRTGGQPQHF. CDR3 sequence (DNA): TGTGCCAGCAGAACAGGGGGACAGCCCCAGCATTTT. The chain carries TRBV27 and TRBJ1-5; 8 bases match TRBD1. CDR1 is MNHEY, CDR2 SMNVEV, per germline (reference sequence). The trim removed 6 bases at V and 7 bases at J, leaving 2 bases unmatched. CDR3 size: 12 residues.

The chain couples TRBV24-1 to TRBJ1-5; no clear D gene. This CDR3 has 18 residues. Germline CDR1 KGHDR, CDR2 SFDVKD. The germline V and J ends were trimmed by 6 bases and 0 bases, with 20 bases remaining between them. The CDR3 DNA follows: TGTGCCACCAGTAGCCGGGCCCCAAAAAATTATAGCAATCAGCCCCAGCATTTT. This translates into CATSSRAPKNYSNQPQHF.

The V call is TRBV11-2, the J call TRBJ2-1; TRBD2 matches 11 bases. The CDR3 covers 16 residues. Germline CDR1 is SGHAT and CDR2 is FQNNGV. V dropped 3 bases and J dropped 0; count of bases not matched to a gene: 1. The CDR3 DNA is TGTGCCAGCAGCTTCCTAGCGGGAGGCTCCTACAATGAGCAGTTCTTC. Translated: CASSFLAGGSYNEQFF.

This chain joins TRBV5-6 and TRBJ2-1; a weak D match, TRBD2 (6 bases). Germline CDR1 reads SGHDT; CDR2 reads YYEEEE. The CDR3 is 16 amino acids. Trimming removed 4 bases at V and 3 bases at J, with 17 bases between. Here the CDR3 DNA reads TGTGCCAGCAGCCCGCTCGGGGGTAGTGGCTACAATGAGCAGTTCTTC. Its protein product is CASSPLGGSGYNEQFF.

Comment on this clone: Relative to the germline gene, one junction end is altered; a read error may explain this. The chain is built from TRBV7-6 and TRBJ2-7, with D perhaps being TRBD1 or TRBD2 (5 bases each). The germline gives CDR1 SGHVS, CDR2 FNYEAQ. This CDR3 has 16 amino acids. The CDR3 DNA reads TGTGCCAGCAGCTTAGTCCCTGGGGGTCCCTCCCACGAGCAGTACTTC. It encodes CASSLVPGGPSHEQYF.

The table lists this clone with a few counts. This CDR3 is CASSASPVARSYEQYF. The DNA for the CDR3 is TGTGCCAGCAGCGCCAGCCCAGTCGCGAGGTCCTACGAGCAGTACTTC. The chain links TRBV9 to TRBJ2-7, with unresolved D. This CDR3 has 16 residues. The germline V and J ends were trimmed by 3 bases and 1 base, with 17 bases remaining between them. Germline loops: CDR1 SGDLS, CDR2 YYNGEE. Combining the CDR3 with reference TRBV9 and TRBJ2-7 gives the whole variable domain DSGVTQTPKHLITATGQRVTLRCSPRSGDLSVYWYQQSLDQGLQFLIQYYNGEERAKGNILERFSAQQFPDLHSELNLSSLELGDSALYFCASSASPVARSYEQYFGPGTRLTVT.

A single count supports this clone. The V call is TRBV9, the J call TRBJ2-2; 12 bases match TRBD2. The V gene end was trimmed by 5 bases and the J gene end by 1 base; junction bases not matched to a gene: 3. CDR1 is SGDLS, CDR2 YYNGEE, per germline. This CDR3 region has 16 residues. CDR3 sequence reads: CASRETSGRNTGELFF. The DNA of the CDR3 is TGTGCCAGCAGGGAGACTAGCGGGAGGAACACCGGGGAGCTGTTTTTT.

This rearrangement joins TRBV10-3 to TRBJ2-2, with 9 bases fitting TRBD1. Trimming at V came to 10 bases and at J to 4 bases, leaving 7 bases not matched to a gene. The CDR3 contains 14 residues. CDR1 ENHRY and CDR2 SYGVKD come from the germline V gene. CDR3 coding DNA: TGTGCCAGCGGGGACAGGGTCTTCACCGGGGAGCTGTTTTTT. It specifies CASGDRVFTGELFF.

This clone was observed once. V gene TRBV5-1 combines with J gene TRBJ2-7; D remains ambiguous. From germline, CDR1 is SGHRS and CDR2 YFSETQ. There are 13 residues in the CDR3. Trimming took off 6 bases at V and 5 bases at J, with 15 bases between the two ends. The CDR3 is CASTYSDWDEQYF. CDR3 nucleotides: TGCGCCAGCACCTACAGCGATTGGGACGAGCAGTACTTC.

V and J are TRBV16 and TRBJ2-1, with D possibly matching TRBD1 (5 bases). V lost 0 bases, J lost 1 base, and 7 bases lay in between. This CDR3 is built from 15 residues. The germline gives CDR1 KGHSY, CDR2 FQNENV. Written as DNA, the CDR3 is TGTGCCAGCAGCCAATCGTCAGGGTCCTACAATGAGCAGTTCTTC. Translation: CASSQSSGSYNEQFF. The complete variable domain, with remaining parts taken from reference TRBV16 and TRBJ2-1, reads GEEVAQTPKHLVRGEGQKAKLYCAPIKGHSYVFWYQQVLKNEFKFLISFQNENVFDETGMPKERFSAKCLPNSPCSLEIQATKLEDSAVYFCASSQSSGSYNEQFFGPGTRLTVL.

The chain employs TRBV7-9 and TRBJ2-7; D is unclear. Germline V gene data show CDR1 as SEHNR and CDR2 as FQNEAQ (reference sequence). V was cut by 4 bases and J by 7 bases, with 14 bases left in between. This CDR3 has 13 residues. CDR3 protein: CASSSTVSGEQYF. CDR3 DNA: TGTGCCAGCAGCTCTACTGTGTCAGGAGAGCAGTACTTC.